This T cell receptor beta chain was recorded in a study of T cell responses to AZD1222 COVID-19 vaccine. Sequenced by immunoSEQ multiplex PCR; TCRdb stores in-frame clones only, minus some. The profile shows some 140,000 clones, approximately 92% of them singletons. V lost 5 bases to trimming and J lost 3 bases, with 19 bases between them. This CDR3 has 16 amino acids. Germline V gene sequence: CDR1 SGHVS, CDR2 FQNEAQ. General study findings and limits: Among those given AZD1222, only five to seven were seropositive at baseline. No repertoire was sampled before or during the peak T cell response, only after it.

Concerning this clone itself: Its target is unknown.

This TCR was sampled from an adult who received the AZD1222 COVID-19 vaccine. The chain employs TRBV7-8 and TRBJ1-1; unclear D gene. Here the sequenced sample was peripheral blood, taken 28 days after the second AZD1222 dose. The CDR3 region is CASSPSPRPGDTEAFF. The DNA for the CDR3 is TGTGCCAGCAGCCCCTCGCCTCGGCCTGGGGACACTGAAGCTTTCTTT.